A single sample gave rise to the 8 T cell receptor beta chains below, sequenced in a study of blood T cells in healthy people across ages. Using a J-beta primer mix together with a sample-barcoded 5' primer, a second PCR was run for 7 to 11 cycles. TCRdb used MiXCR to reprocess the 5' RACE reads, holding one entry per CDR3 protein. The data show around 800,000 distinct CDR3 sequences, approximately 67% seen once. The sample comprised blood. These receptors originate from a man under 40 in good health.

The CDR3 DNA is TGTGCCAGCAGACCCGCTGCCCTTATCACAGATACGCAGTATTTT. Its protein product is CASRPAALITDTQYF. This rearrangement joins TRBV7-2 to TRBJ2-3; D unclear. Trimming left V 6 bases short and J 2 bases short, with 15 bases between. Germline CDR1 reads SGHTA; CDR2 reads FQGNSA. The length of the CDR3 is 15 residues.

The V and J genes are TRBV12-3 or TRBV12-4 and TRBJ1-6, with D hard to call. This CDR3 spans 13 amino acids. Trimming stripped 0 bases from V and 10 bases from J, with 7 bases between. The CDR3 bases are TGTGCCAGCAGTTTAGCGCTAAGGTCACCCCTCCACTTT. Its protein is CASSLALRSPLHF.

This clonotype was observed once. This sequence joins TRBV7-2 and TRBJ2-5; 8 bases are shared with TRBD1. The J segment lost 5 bases and the V segment lost 5 bases, leaving 7 bases of the junction unmatched. The germline V gene encodes CDR1 SGHTA and CDR2 FQGNSA. The CDR3 length is 14 residues. In DNA form, the CDR3 reads TGTGCCAGCAGCCCGACAGGGGTCGATGAGACCCAGTACTTC. Protein sequence: CASSPTGVDETQYF.

This clonotype appeared a single time. Germline is not matched at one junction end, which may reflect a read error. The genes are TRBV4-2 and TRBJ2-6, with a tentative D call TRBD2 (6 bases). Germline loops: CDR1 LGHNA, CDR2 YNFKEQ. CDR3 length: 16 residues. The CDR3 region is CASSQAAGTGANVPTF. DNA of the CDR3: TGTGCCAGCAGCCAAGCGGCGGGGACTGGGGCCAACGTCCCGACTTTC.

The gene calls are TRBV6-1 and TRBJ2-7; TRBD2 matches 9 bases. J lost 2 bases, V lost 7 bases, and 6 bases had no gene match. CDR1 is MNHNS, CDR2 SASEGT, per germline. This CDR3 is 14 amino acids long. CDR3 amino acids: CASTASGVAYEQYF. The CDR3 DNA follows: TGTGCCAGCACCGCTAGCGGGGTTGCCTACGAGCAGTACTTC.

This clonotype showed up many times. The genes are TRBV4-2 and TRBJ2-4, with D hard to call. The CDR3 spans 12 residues. Trimming removed 1 base from V and 11 bases from J, with 9 bases in between. The V gene's germline CDR1 is LGHNA and CDR2 YNFKEQ. The CDR3 region is CASSQGVGLQYF. The DNA for the CDR3 is TGTGCCAGCAGCCAAGGGGTCGGCCTTCAGTACTTC.

The chain carries TRBV3-1 and TRBJ2-5; 9 bases map to TRBD2. V lost 1 base and J lost 4; bases outside the gene matches: 7. CDR1 LGHDT and CDR2 YNNKEL come from the germline V gene (reference sequence). CDR3 length equals 16 residues. The CDR3 sequence is CASSQVQGLAPETQYF. DNA for the CDR3: TGTGCCAGCAGCCAAGTTCAAGGACTAGCGCCAGAGACCCAGTACTTC.

The chain links TRBV20-1 to TRBJ1-2; unclear D gene. Germline V gene data show CDR1 as DFQATT and CDR2 as SNEGSKA (reference sequence). This CDR3 has 12 amino acids. Trimming left V 5 bases short and J 2 bases short, with 9 bases between. The CDR3: CSASQRNYGYTF. The DNA for the CDR3 is TGCAGTGCTTCACAGAGAAACTATGGCTACACCTTC.